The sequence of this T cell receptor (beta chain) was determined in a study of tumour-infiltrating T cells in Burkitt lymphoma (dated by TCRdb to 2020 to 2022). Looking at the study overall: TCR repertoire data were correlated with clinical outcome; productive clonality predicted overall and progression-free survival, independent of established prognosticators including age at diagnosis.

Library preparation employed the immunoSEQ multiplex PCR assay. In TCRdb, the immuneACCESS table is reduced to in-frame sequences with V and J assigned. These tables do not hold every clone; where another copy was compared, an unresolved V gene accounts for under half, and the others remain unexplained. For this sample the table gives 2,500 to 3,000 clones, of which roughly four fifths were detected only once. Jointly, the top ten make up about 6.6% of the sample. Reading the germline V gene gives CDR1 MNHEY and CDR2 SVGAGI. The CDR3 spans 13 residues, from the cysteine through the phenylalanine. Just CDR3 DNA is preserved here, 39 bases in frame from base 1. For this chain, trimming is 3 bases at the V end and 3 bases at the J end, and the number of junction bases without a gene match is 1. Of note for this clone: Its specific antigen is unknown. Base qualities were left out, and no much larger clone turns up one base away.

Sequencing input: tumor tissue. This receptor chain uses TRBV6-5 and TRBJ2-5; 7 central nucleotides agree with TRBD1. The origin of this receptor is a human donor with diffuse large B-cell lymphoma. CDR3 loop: CASSYDREETQYF. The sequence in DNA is TGTGCCAGCAGTTATGACAGGGAAGAGACCCAGTACTTC.